Listed below are T cell receptor beta chains from one sample, sequenced in a study of cytomegalovirus exposure and HLA in healthy donors. TCRdb's copy holds only in-frame clones and misses some; the assay was immunoSEQ multiplex PCR. The sample lists around 150,000 clones; about 80% were seen once. Specimen: PBMCs. The receptor source for this set is a man under 40 in good health and CMV-seropositive. Both conserved end residues are part of each CDR3. Each record gives: J gene, D gene, V gene, clone size, CDR3 DNA, CDR3 protein. A D gene is named only where the DNA matches it firmly. For some rows the clone size is stated as once, few or many, or as a class when expanded; others skip it.

>TRBJ1-2|-|TRBV29-1|-
TGCAGCCCCGGGGGGACCAGCTATCCTAACTATGGCTACACCTTC
CSPGGTSYPNYGYTF
>TRBJ2-2|TRBD1|TRBV6-1|-
TGTGCCAGCAGACCAGACAGGGGGTGGACCGGGGAGCTGTTTTTT
CASRPDRGWTGELFF
>TRBJ2-1|-|TRBV2|-
TGTGCCAGCAGGTCATCAGGGGCCAATGAGCAGTTCTTC
CASRSSGANEQFF
>TRBJ2-5|-|TRBV9|once
TGTGCCAGCAGCGAAAGGGGTCTAGGGACTTCCCAGTACTTC
CASSERGLGTSQYF
>TRBJ2-7|TRBD2|TRBV5-5|-
TGTGCCAGCAGCCTCACTAGCGGGATCGACCACGAGCAGTACTTC
CASSLTSGIDHEQYF
>TRBJ1-2|-|TRBV2|-
TGTGCCAGCAGTGAAGATGTGTACGGCCGCACAGATTATGGCTACACCTTC
CASSEDVYGRTDYGYTF
>TRBJ1-1|-|TRBV11-2|-
TGTGCCAGCAGCTTATTCTTTAGCACTGAAGCTTTCTTT
CASSLFFSTEAFF
>TRBJ1-1|-|TRBV7-2|-
TGTGCCAGCAGCCCTGGGGGGGCTAGGGGCACTGAAGCTTTCTTT
CASSPGGARGTEAFF
>TRBJ2-1|TRBD2|TRBV7-3|-
TGTGCCAGCAGGCAACAAGCGGGAGGATCCTACAATGAGCAGTTCTTC
CASRQQAGGSYNEQFF
>TRBJ1-6|TRBD1|TRBV9|-
TGTGCCAGCAGCTCCGGACAGGGGGGTTCCTATAATTCACCCCTCCACTTT
CASSSGQGGSYNSPLHF
>TRBJ1-5|-|TRBV2|few
TGTGCCAGCAGTGTCCGACAGGCATATCAGCCCCAGCATTTT
CASSVRQAYQPQHF
>TRBJ2-2|-|TRBV15|-
TGTGCCACCAGCAGAGGGGGCCGCGAGATGAACACCGGGGAGCTGTTTTTT
CATSRGGREMNTGELFF
>TRBJ2-7|TRBD2|TRBV7-2|-
TGTGCCAGCAGCTTCAGGACTAGCGGGGGCGAGCAGTACTTC
CASSFRTSGGEQYF
>TRBJ1-2|-|TRBV9|-
TGTGCCAGCAGCGTATGGGGCGCGAGCAACTATGGCTACACCTTC
CASSVWGASNYGYTF
>TRBJ2-5|TRBD1|TRBV7-2|-
TGTGCCAGCAGCACCCGACAGGGGTCGGAGACCCAGTACTTC
CASSTRQGSETQYF
>TRBJ2-7|TRBD1|TRBV2|many
TGTGCCAGCAGTCCTTCGACAGGGGTTTCCGAGCAGTACTTC
CASSPSTGVSEQYF
>TRBJ2-1|TRBD2|TRBV6-5|-
TGTGCCAGCAGTTTCACGGGACTAAATAGTGAGCAGTTCTTC
CASSFTGLNSEQFF
>TRBJ1-2|-|TRBV4-3|-
TGCGCCAGCAGCCAAGGTGCGGGTATTAACTATGGCTACACCTTC
CASSQGAGINYGYTF
>TRBJ1-1|TRBD1|TRBV5-1|once
TGCGCCAGCAGCTTGAAGCCGGGACAGGGGAACACTGAAGCTTTCTTT
CASSLKPGQGNTEAFF
>TRBJ1-4|TRBD1|TRBV27|-
TGTGCCAGCAGCTTGACAGGGGGCAATGAAAAACTGTTTTTT
CASSLTGGNEKLFF
>TRBJ1-1|TRBD1|TRBV7-9|once
TGTGCCAGCAGCTCCTCATATACAGGGGGAACTGAAGCTTTCTTT
CASSSSYTGGTEAFF
>TRBJ2-3|-|TRBV27|-
TGTGCCAGCGGCCGACTTCCACCGGATACGCAGTATTTT
CASGRLPPDTQYF
>TRBJ1-1|-|TRBV5-1|-
TGCGCCAGCAGCTTGACAGGCGACACGAACACTGAAGCTTTCTTT
CASSLTGDTNTEAFF
>TRBJ1-2|-|TRBV18|-
TGTGCCAGCTCACCAGGGGGCGTCTATGGCTACACCTTC
CASSPGGVYGYTF
>TRBJ1-3|-|TRBV9|-
TGTGCCAGCAGCCCACGCGGGACTAACACCATATATTTT
CASSPRGTNTIYF
>TRBJ2-1|-|TRBV5-1|-
TGCGCCAGCAGTTACGCGGGCGAGGGTGAGCAGTTCTTC
CASSYAGEGEQFF
>TRBJ1-5|-|TRBV5-6|-
TGTGCCAGCAGCTGGAGGGCGGACGGCCCCCAGCATTTT
CASSWRADGPQHF
>TRBJ1-5|-|TRBV15|-
TGTGCCACCAGCAGAGCGGGAGGGAATCAGCCCCAGCATTTT
CATSRAGGNQPQHF
>TRBJ2-2|-|TRBV7-6|-
TGTGCCAGCAGCTTATTAGGGGCCGGGGAGCTGTTTTTT
CASSLLGAGELFF
>TRBJ2-3|-|TRBV6-1|-
TGTGCCAGCAGCCACAGGGGGGGAGGCACAGATACGCAGTATTTT
CASSHRGGGTDTQYF
>TRBJ2-3|TRBD2|TRBV6-1|-
TGTGCCAGCAGTGACGCGGGAGGGGCCACAGATACGCAGTATTTT
CASSDAGGATDTQYF
>TRBJ1-3|-|TRBV5-1|-
TGCGCCAGCAGCCAAGAGGGTCGCGACTCTGGAAACACCATATATTTT
CASSQEGRDSGNTIYF
>TRBJ1-2|-|TRBV5-1|-
TGCGCCAGCAGCGAGCACAGAAGCTATGGCTACACCTTC
CASSEHRSYGYTF
>TRBJ2-5|-|TRBV7-6|-
TGTGCCAGCAGCTTAGCGGGTGGAGGCCAAGAGACCCAGTACTTC
CASSLAGGGQETQYF
>TRBJ1-2|TRBD1|TRBV6-1|-
TGTGCCAGCATCGACAGGGGGCTCGGGGACTATGGCTACACCTTC
CASIDRGLGDYGYTF
>TRBJ1-1|TRBD1|TRBV19|once
TGTGCCAGTAGTGCCTGGACAGGGGGAAACACTGAAGCTTTCTTT
CASSAWTGGNTEAFF
>TRBJ1-1|-|TRBV7-6|-
TGTGCCAGCAGCTTAATGGGAGAATCGAACACTGAAGCTTTCTTT
CASSLMGESNTEAFF
>TRBJ1-3|-|TRBV30|many
TGTGCCTGGAGTGTATCAGGGCGCTCTGGAAACACCATATATTTT
CAWSVSGRSGNTIYF
>TRBJ2-1|TRBD1|TRBV6-6|-
TGTGCCAGCAGCCGGGACAGGGGGCCCTACAATGAGCAGTTCTTC
CASSRDRGPYNEQFF
>TRBJ2-7|-|TRBV5-1|-
TGCGCCAGCAGCTTGGTTGCGGACTACGAGCAGTACTTC
CASSLVADYEQYF
>TRBJ2-7|-|TRBV2|-
TGTGCCAGCACGCCGCCCTTTTCCGGACTATACGAGCAGTACTTC
CASTPPFSGLYEQYF
>TRBJ1-2|-|TRBV18|-
TGTGCCAGCTCACCACTGCAGGGAAGGGACTATGGCTACACCTTC
CASSPLQGRDYGYTF
>TRBJ2-1|TRBD2|TRBV27|-
TGTGCCAGCAGTCCGTCGGGGGGCTCCTACAATGAGCAGTTCTTC
CASSPSGGSYNEQFF
>TRBJ2-3|TRBD1|TRBV29-1|-
TGCAGCGTTGACCGAGGGGGCGCTGGAGATACGCAGTATTTT
CSVDRGGAGDTQYF
>TRBJ2-2|-|TRBV6-6|-
TGTGCCAGCAGTTACGGCAGGGGCACCGGGGAGCTGTTTTTT
CASSYGRGTGELFF
>TRBJ2-1|-|TRBV27|-
TGTGCCAGCAGGAGGAACGGCTTGAATGAGCAGTTCTTC
CASRRNGLNEQFF
>TRBJ1-4|-|TRBV18|-
TGTGCCAGCTCACGGTCTACGGACAGAGCAACTAATGAAAAACTGTTTTTT
CASSRSTDRATNEKLFF
>TRBJ2-1|-|TRBV29-1|-
TGCAGCGTTGTCCGCCAAGCGGCCCAAGGGAATGAGCAGTTCTTC
CSVVRQAAQGNEQFF
>TRBJ2-7|TRBD2|TRBV4-2|-
TGTGCCAGCAGCCAAGCTACGGGACTAGGATACGAGCAGTACTTC
CASSQATGLGYEQYF
>TRBJ2-3|-|TRBV6-4|-
TGTGCCAGCAGTGACCCTGGGGCAGGGGAGCACACAGATACGCAGTATTTT
CASSDPGAGEHTDTQYF
>TRBJ1-2|-|TRBV7-8|-
TGTGCCAGCAGCTTAGTTCCCAGGGGTAGGGGCTACACCTTC
CASSLVPRGRGYTF
>TRBJ2-2|-|TRBV19|-
TGTGCCAGTAACGGGGGTTCGAACACCGGGGAGCTGTTTTTT
CASNGGSNTGELFF
>TRBJ2-7|-|TRBV6-5|-
TGTGCCACCGCGACAGGTTCCTACGAGCAGTACTTC
CATATGSYEQYF
>TRBJ2-7|TRBD1|TRBV6-5|few
TGTGCCAGCAGTTACTTGCTGACAGGGATCTCCTACGAGCAGTACTTC
CASSYLLTGISYEQYF
>TRBJ1-6|-|TRBV6-1|few
TGTGCCAGCAAGGGCAGGGATAATTCACCCCTCCACTTT
CASKGRDNSPLHF
>TRBJ1-5|TRBD1|TRBV7-3|few
TGTGCCAGCAGCTTGGACAGGGGTGATAGCAATCAGCCCCAGCATTTT
CASSLDRGDSNQPQHF
>TRBJ1-3|-|TRBV18|-
TGTGCCAGCTCACCCGGAGGAGGGCGGATAAACACCATATATTTT
CASSPGGGRINTIYF
>TRBJ2-7|TRBD1|TRBV4-1|-
TGCGCCAGCAGCCAAGCCGGTCGGGACAGGGTATACGAGCAGTACTTC
CASSQAGRDRVYEQYF
>TRBJ1-1|TRBD1|TRBV4-3|-
TGCGCCAGCAGCCAAGGGCGGGACAGCAACACTGAAGCTTTCTTT
CASSQGRDSNTEAFF
>TRBJ2-7|TRBD2|TRBV6-6|-
TGTGCCAGCGGGAGGGGAGGCACCGACTACGAGCAGTACTTC
CASGRGGTDYEQYF